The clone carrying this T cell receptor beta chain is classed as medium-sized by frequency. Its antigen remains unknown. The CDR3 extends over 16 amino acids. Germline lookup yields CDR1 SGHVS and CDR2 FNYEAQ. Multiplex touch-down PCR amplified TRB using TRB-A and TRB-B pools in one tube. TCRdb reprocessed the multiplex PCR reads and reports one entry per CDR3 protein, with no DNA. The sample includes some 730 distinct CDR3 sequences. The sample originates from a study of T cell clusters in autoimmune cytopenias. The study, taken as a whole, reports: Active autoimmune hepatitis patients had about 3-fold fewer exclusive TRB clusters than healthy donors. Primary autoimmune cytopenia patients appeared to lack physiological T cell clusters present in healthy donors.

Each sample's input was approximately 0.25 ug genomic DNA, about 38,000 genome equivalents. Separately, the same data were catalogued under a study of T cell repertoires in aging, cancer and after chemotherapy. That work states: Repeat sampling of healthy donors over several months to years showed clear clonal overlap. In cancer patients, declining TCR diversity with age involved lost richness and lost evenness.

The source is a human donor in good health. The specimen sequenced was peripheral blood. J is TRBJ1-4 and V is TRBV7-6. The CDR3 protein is CASSLAQGMANEKLFF. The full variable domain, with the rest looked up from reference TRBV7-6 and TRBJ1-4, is GAGVSQSPRYKVTKRGQDVALRCDPISGHVSLYWYRQALGQGPEFLTYFNYEAQQDKSGLPNDRFSAERPEGSISTLTIQRTEQRDSAMYRCASSLAQGMANEKLFFGSGTQLSVL.